The sequence of this T cell receptor (beta chain) was determined in a study of OX40 agonist ivuxolimab in advanced cancers. Details on this clone: This sample includes further DNA sequences coding for the same CDR3.

Using immunoSEQ multiplex PCR, the repertoire was profiled, and TCRdb retains in-frame clones only, with some absent. This sample has approximately 74,000 clones, with about nine tenths found just once. V gave up 0 bases and J gave up 0 bases, with 9 bases separating them. CDR1 is MNHNS and CDR2 is SASEGT in the germline V gene. The CDR3 has 16 residues. The TCR was taken from an adult with an advanced solid tumor such as melanoma, head and neck, liver or kidney cancer. Specimen: CD4+ or CD8+ T cells sorted from blood, collected in a trial of the OX40 agonist ivuxolimab. The chain carries TRBV6-1 and TRBJ1-3; possibly TRBD1 for D (5 bases). CDR3 DNA: TGTGCCAGCAGTGAAGCCGACAGCGGCTCTGGAAACACCATATATTTT. Translation gives CASSEADSGSGNTIYF.